This T cell receptor beta chain appears in the sequencing data of a study of shared clonotypes between healthy human individuals. Germline CDR1 MDHEN, CDR2 SYDVKM. The CDR3 contains 14 residues. J gave up 1 base and V 11 bases, and 7 bases lay outside the gene matches. Memory CD4+ cells were the fraction left after CD45RA+ naive selection. The method was immunoSEQ multiplex PCR; TCRdb's version includes in-frame clones alone and lacks a portion of them. There are over a million clones in the sample; 70% to 80% occur only once, and more than 0.5% lies in the top ten. In this sample, this clone turned up a few times.

The sequence was obtained from a man between 18 and 35 years old in good health. Some clones in this sample may be carry-over from other donors' samples. Sequencing was done on a sample of memory CD4+ T cells from PBMCs. Subset reported: CD45RA-negative fraction. The chain is built from TRBV28 and TRBJ1-3; 8 bases are a match to TRBD1. CDR3 in DNA: TGTGCCTGGGCAAGACAGGGGTCTGGAAACACCATATATTTT. It specifies CAWARQGSGNTIYF. The full variable domain, with the rest looked up from reference TRBV28 and TRBJ1-3, is DVKVTQSSRYLVKRTGEKVFLECVQDMDHENMFWYRQDPGLGLRLIYFSYDVKMKEKGDIPEGYSVSREKKERFSLILESASTNQTSMYLCAWARQGSGNTIYFGEGSWLTVV.